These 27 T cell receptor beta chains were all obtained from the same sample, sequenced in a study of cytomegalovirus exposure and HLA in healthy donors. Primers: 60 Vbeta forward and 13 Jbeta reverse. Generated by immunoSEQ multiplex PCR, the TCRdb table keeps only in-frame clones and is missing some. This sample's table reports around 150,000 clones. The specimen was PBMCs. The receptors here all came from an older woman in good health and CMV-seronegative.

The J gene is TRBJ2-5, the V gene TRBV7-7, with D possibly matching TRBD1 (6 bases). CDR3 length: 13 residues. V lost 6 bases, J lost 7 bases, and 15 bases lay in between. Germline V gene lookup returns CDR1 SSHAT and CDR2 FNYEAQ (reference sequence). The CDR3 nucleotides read TGTGCCAGCAGTTACAGGGACCTTGGGACCCAGTACTTC. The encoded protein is CASSYRDLGTQYF.

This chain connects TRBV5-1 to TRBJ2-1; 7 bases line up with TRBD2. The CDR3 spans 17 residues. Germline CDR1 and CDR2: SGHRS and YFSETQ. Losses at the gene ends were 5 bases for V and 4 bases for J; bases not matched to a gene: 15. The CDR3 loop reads CASSPLGAGLGYNEQFF. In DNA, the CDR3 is TGCGCCAGCAGTCCACTGGGAGCGGGACTGGGGTACAATGAGCAGTTCTTC. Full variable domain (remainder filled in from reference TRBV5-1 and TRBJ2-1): KAGVTQTPRYLIKTRGQQVTLSCSPISGHRSVSWYQQTPGQGLQFLFEYFSETQRNKGNFPGRFSGRQFSNSRSEMNVSTLELGDSALYLCASSPLGAGLGYNEQFFGPGTRLTVL.

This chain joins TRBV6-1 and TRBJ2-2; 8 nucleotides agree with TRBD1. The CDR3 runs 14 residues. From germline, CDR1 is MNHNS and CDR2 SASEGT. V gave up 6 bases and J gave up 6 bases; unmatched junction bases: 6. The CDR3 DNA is TGTGCCAGCAGCGCGACAGGGGCTGCCGGGGAGCTGTTTTTT. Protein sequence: CASSATGAAGELFF.

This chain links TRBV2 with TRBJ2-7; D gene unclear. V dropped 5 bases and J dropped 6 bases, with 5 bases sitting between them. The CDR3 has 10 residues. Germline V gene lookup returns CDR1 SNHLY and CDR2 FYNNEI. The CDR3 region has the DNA TGTGCCAGCAGTCGGGTCGAGCAGTACTTC. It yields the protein CASSRVEQYF.

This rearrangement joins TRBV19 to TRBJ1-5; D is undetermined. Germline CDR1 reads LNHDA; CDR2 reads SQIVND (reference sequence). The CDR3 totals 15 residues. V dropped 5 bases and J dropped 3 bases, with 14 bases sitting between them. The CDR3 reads CASSWGGGDNQPQHF. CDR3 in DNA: TGTGCCAGTAGTTGGGGTGGCGGGGACAATCAGCCCCAGCATTTT.

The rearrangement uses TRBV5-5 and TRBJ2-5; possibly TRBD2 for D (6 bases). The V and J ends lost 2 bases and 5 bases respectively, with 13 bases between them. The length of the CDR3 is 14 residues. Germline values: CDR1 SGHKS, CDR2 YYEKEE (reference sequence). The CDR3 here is CASSFRWAGETQYF. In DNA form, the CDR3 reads TGTGCCAGCAGCTTTAGGTGGGCGGGGGAGACCCAGTACTTC.

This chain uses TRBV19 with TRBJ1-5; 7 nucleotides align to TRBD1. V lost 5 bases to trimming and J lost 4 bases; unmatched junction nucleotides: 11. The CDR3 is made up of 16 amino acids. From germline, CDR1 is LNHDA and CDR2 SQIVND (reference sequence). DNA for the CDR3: TGTGCCAGTAGTCTCAGGACAGGCGCGGAGAATCAGCCCCAGCATTTT. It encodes CASSLRTGAENQPQHF.

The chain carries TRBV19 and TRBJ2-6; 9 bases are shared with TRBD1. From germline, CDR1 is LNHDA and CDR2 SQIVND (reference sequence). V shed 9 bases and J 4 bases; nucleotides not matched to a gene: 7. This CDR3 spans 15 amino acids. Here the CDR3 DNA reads TGTGCCAGCCTACAGGGGGCGCGAGGGGCCAACGTCCTGACTTTC. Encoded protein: CASLQGARGANVLTF.

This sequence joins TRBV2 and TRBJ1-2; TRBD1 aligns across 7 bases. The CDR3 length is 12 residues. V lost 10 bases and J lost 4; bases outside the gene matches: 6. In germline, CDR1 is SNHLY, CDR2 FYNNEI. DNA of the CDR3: TGTGCCAACGACAGGGAGAGCTATGGCTACACCTTC. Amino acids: CANDRESYGYTF.

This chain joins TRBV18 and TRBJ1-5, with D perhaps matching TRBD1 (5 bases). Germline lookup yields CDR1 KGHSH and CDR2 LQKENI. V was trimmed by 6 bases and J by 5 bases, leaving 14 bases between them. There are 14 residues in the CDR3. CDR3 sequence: CASSQGLRDQPQHF. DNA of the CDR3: TGTGCCAGCTCGCAGGGACTCCGCGATCAGCCCCAGCATTTT.

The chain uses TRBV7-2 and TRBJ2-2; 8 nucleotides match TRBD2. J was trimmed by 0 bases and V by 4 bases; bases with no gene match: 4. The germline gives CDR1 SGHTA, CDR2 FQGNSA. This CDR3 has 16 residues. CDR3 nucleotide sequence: TGTGCCAGCAGCTCCTGGACTAGCACGAACACCGGGGAGCTGTTTTTT. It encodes CASSSWTSTNTGELFF.

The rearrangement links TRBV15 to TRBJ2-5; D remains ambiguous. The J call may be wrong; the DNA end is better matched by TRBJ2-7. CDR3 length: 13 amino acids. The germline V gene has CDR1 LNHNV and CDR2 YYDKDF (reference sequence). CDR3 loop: CATSRPGWGEQYF. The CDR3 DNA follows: TGTGCCACCAGCAGGCCCGGGTGGGGCGAGCAGTACTTC.

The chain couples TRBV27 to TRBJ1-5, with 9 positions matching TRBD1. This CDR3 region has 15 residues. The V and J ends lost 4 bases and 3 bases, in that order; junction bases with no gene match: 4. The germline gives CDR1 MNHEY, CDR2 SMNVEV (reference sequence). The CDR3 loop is CASSSWDRVNQPQHF. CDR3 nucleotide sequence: TGTGCCAGCAGTTCGTGGGACAGGGTCAATCAGCCCCAGCATTTT.

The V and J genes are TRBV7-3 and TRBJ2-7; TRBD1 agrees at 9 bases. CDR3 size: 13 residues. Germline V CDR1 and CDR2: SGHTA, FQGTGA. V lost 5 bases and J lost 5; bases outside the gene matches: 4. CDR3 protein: CASSTDRGDEQYF. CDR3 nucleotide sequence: TGTGCCAGCAGCACCGACAGGGGGGACGAGCAGTACTTC.

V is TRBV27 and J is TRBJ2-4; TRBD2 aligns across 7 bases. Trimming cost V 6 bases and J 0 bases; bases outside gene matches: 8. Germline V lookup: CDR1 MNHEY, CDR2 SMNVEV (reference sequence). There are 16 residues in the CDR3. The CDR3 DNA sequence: TGTGCCAGCAGCCAAGGACTAGTGAGAGCCAAAAACATTCAGTACTTC. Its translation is CASSQGLVRAKNIQYF.

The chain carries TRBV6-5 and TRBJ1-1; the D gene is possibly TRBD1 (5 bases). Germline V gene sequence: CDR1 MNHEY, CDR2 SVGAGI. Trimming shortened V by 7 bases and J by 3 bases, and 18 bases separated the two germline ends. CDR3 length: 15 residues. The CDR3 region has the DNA TGTGCCAGCACGCCCTCAGTAGGGGCTTACACTGAAGCTTTCTTT. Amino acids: CASTPSVGAYTEAFF.

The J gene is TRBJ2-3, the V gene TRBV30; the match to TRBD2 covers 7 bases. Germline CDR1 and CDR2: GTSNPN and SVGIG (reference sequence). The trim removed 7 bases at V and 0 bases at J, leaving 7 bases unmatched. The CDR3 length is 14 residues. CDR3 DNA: TGTGCCTCTTCTAGCGGTTTTAGCACAGATACGCAGTATTTT. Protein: CASSSGFSTDTQYF. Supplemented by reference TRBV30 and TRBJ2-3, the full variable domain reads SQTIHQWPATLVQPVGSPLSLECTVEGTSNPNLYWYRQAAGRGLQLLFYSVGIGQISSEVPQNLSASRPQDRQFILSSKKLLLSDSGFYLCASSSGFSTDTQYFGPGTRLTVL.

CDR3 sequence reads: CASSQERGLRDRNQKLFF. Here the CDR3 DNA reads TGCGCCAGCAGCCAAGAGCGGGGTTTGAGGGATCGGAATCAAAAACTGTTTTTT. This chain connects TRBV4-3 to TRBJ1-4; unclear D gene. This CDR3 has 18 amino acids. Trimming removed 0 bases at V and 9 bases at J, with 23 bases between. Germline V lookup: CDR1 LGHNA, CDR2 YSLEER.

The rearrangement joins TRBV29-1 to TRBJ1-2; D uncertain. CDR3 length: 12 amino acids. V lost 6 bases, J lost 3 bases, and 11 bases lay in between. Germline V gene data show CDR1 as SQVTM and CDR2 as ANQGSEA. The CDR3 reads CSVDRRHYGYTF. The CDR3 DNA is TGCAGCGTCGATCGGAGGCACTATGGCTACACCTTC.

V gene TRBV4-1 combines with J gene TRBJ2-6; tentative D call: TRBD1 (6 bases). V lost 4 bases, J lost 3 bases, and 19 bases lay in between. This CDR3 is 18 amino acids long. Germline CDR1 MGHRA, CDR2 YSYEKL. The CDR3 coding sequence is TGCGCCAGCAGCCGCCTACAGGGTCGGGGTAGTGGGGCCAACGTCCTGACTTTC. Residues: CASSRLQGRGSGANVLTF.

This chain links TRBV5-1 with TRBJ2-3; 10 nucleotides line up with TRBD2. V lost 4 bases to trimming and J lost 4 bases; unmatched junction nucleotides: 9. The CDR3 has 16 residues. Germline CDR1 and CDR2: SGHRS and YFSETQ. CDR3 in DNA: TGCGCCAGCAGCCCAGCGGGGGGGCTGGACGCAGATACGCAGTATTTT. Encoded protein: CASSPAGGLDADTQYF.

Written as DNA, the CDR3 is TGTGCCAGCAGTTTGGACAGGGGCTCTGGCTACACCTTC. Its translation: CASSLDRGSGYTF. The chain links TRBV2 to TRBJ1-2; 9 nucleotides match TRBD1. Losses at the gene ends were 5 bases for V and 7 bases for J; bases not matched to a gene: 5. Germline V gene lookup returns CDR1 SNHLY and CDR2 FYNNEI. This CDR3 spans 13 amino acids.

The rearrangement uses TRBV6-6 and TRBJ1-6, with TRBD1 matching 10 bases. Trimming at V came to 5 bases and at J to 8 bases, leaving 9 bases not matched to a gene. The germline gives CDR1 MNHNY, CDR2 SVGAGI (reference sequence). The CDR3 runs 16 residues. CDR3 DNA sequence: TGTGCCAGCAGTCGACAGGGGGCAGCCCCTCATTCACCCCTCCACTTT. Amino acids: CASSRQGAAPHSPLHF.

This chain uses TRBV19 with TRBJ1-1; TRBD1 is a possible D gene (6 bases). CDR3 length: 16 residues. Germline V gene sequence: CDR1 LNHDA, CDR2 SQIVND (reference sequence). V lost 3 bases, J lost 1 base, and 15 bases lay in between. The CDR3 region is CASSIPRGAGNTEAFF. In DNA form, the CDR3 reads TGTGCCAGTAGTATCCCTCGGGGGGCAGGGAACACTGAAGCTTTCTTT. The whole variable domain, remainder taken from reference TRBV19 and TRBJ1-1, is DGGITQSPKYLFRKEGQNVTLSCEQNLNHDAMYWYRQDPGQGLRLIYYSQIVNDFQKGDIAEGYSVSREKKESFPLTVTSAQKNPTAFYLCASSIPRGAGNTEAFFGQGTRLTVV.

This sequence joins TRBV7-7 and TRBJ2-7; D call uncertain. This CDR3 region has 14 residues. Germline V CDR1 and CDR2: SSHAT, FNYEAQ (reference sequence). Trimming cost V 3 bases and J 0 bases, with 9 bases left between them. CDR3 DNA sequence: TGTGCCAGCAGCTTTACAGAGAGCTCCTACGAGCAGTACTTC. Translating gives CASSFTESSYEQYF.

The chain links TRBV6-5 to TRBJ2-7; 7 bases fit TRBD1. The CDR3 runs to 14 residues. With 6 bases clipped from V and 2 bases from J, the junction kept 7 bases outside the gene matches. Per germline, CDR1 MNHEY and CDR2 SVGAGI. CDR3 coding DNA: TGTGCCAGCAGATCGACAGGGACGACCTACGAGCAGTACTTC. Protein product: CASRSTGTTYEQYF.

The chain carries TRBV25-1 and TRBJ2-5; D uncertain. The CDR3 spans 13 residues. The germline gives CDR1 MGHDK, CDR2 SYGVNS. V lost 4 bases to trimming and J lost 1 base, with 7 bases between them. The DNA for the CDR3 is TGTGCCAGCAGTGCTCTAGTCCAAGAGACCCAGTACTTC. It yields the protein CASSALVQETQYF.